This T cell receptor (beta chain) was identified in a study of long-term antiretroviral therapy in people with HIV. The run of the v3.0 immunoSEQ assay was at survey level. Sequencing targeted roughly 35,000-55,000 T-cell genomes per sample. Method: immunoSEQ multiplex PCR; TCRdb's copy keeps in-frame clones and lacks some. The sample records about 17,000 clones, 75% to 85% being singletons. Every one of the participants with HIV received treatment in the United States. Trimming at V came to 2 bases and at J to 8 bases, leaving 10 bases not matched to a gene. The CDR3 runs 15 residues. The V gene's germline CDR1 is MNHEY and CDR2 SMNVEV (reference sequence).

The sample in question was unsorted PBMCs, obtained at the start of antiretroviral therapy. This TCR came from a man aged 30-40 years with HIV. This rearrangement joins TRBV27 to TRBJ1-2, with 8 positions matching TRBD1. The CDR3 protein is CASSLLQTGDGGYTF. CDR3 in DNA: TGTGCCAGCAGTTTACTCCAGACAGGGGATGGCGGCTACACCTTC.